One sample yielded the 12 T cell receptor beta chains listed below, sequenced in a study of spatial heterogeneity in lung cancer. The study, taken as a whole, reports: Tumoral mutation counts were tracked by counts of expanded intratumoral alpha and beta TCRs.

Which antigens these TCRs recognize remains unknown. The sample's time point: sample taken at primary tumor resection. TCRdb fed the 5' RACE reads into MiXCR, producing one record per CDR3 protein. The top ten clones hold 4.2% of a sample with 6,000 to 9,500 distinct CDR3 sequences, approximately 8.2% of them seen once. The source was lung tumor tissue, collected at surgery. Receptors were obtained from a male donor with early-stage non-small cell lung cancer.

This clonotype was picked up many times. The chain couples TRBV3-1 to TRBJ2-4; TRBD2 agrees at 13 bases. This CDR3 contains 14 residues. Unmatched junction bases numbered 3, after V lost 4 bases and J lost 9 bases. Germline loops: CDR1 LGHDT, CDR2 YNNKEL (reference sequence). The CDR3 loop is CASSPLAGGVIQYF. The CDR3 DNA follows: TGTGCCAGCAGCCCACTAGCGGGAGGGGTCATTCAGTACTTC. The variable domain in full, completed from reference TRBV3-1 and TRBJ2-4, reads DTAVSQTPKYLVTQMGNDKSIKCEQNLGHDTMYWYKQDSKKFLKIMFSYNNKELIINETVPNRFSPKSPDKAHLNLHINSLELGDSAVYFCASSPLAGGVIQYFGAGTRLSVL.

In this sample, this clonotype turned up many times. The V and J genes are TRBV20-1 and TRBJ2-3, with D unclear. CDR1 and CDR2 (germline): DFQATT, SNEGSKA (reference sequence). The CDR3 sequence is 9 residues long. This CDR3 is CSPLDTQYF. In nucleotides, the CDR3 is TGCAGCCCTCTGGATACGCAGTATTTT.

The chain links TRBV6-5 to TRBJ2-7; perhaps TRBD1 as D (6 bases). CDR1 is MNHEY and CDR2 is SVGAGI in the germline V gene. V was shortened by 6 bases and J by 2 bases, with 20 bases between the two germline ends. This CDR3 region has 16 residues. CDR3 sequence: CASRADSSGVAYEQYF. The CDR3 DNA reads TGTGCCAGCAGAGCCGATTCGTCAGGGGTGGCCTACGAGCAGTACTTC.

The chain couples TRBV20-1 to TRBJ1-6; 8 bases line up with TRBD1. CDR3 length: 16 amino acids. CDR1 DFQATT and CDR2 SNEGSKA come from the germline V gene (reference sequence). Trimming cost V 1 base and J 9 bases; bases outside gene matches: 11. CDR3 coding DNA: TGCAGTGCTAGAGCTACCCGGGACAGGCTATTTTCACCCCTCCACTTT. Translating gives CSARATRDRLFSPLHF.

The V and J genes are TRBV7-2 and TRBJ2-1, with D possibly matching TRBD2 (6 bases). The V end was cut by 4 bases, the J end by 10 bases, with 26 bases between. From germline, CDR1 is SGHTA and CDR2 FQGNSA. The CDR3 loop spans 17 amino acids. CDR3 nucleotides: TGTGCCAGCAGCTCCCCCAGATGGAGGGAGTCCCGGGGGGAGCAGTTCTTC. Encoded protein: CASSSPRWRESRGEQFF.

The gene calls are TRBV19 and TRBJ2-1, with 8 bases lining up with TRBD2. Germline V gene data show CDR1 as LNHDA and CDR2 as SQIVND (reference sequence). The junction had 12 bases not matched to a gene; V was cut back by 5 bases and J by 6 bases. This CDR3 contains 16 residues. The DNA for the CDR3 is TGTGCCAGTAGTCCCTCCGGGACTAGATACCCCAATGAGCAGTTCTTC. This sequence encodes CASSPSGTRYPNEQFF. The full variable domain, rest sourced from reference TRBV19 and TRBJ2-1, is DGGITQSPKYLFRKEGQNVTLSCEQNLNHDAMYWYRQDPGQGLRLIYYSQIVNDFQKGDIAEGYSVSREKKESFPLTVTSAQKNPTAFYLCASSPSGTRYPNEQFFGPGTRLTVL.

Judged by abundance, this clonotype is medium-sized. J is TRBJ2-3 and V is TRBV7-6; TRBD1 is a possible D gene (6 bases). Germline V gene data show CDR1 as SGHVS and CDR2 as FNYEAQ. Trimming removed 1 base from V and 2 bases from J, with 16 bases in between. This CDR3 contains 17 residues. The CDR3 bases are TGTGCCAGCAGCTTAGTAGGCGACAGGTGGTACACAGATACGCAGTATTTT. This codes for CASSLVGDRWYTDTQYF.

This clonotype was detected only a few times. V usage is TRBV20-1 and J usage is TRBJ2-7; tentatively, D is TRBD2 (7 bases). Trimming pared 5 bases from V and 7 bases from J, leaving 21 bases between. Germline V gene lookup returns CDR1 DFQATT and CDR2 SNEGSKA (reference sequence). This CDR3 comprises 14 residues. CDR3 sequence reads: CSAQTPGKGGEQYF. The CDR3 nucleotides read TGCAGTGCTCAGACCCCTGGAAAGGGGGGGGAGCAGTACTTC.

By its share, this clonotype is medium-sized. J is TRBJ2-3 and V is TRBV5-1; no firm D call. The CDR3 consists of 14 residues. Germline V gives CDR1 SGHRS, CDR2 YFSETQ. Trimming took off 5 bases at V and 1 base at J, with 11 bases between the two ends. CDR3 residues: CASSSAAGTDTQYF. CDR3 nucleotide sequence: TGCGCCAGCAGTTCGGCGGCGGGCACAGATACGCAGTATTTT.

This clonotype has more than one count but fewer than ten. This chain uses TRBV20-1 with TRBJ2-1, with TRBD2 matching 9 bases. V was clipped by 1 base and J by 6 bases; unmatched bases: 10. This CDR3 contains 16 residues. CDR1 is DFQATT, CDR2 SNEGSKA, per germline (reference sequence). The CDR3 spells CSARGIAGGRSNEQFF. CDR3 nucleotide sequence: TGCAGTGCTAGAGGCATTGCGGGAGGGAGATCCAATGAGCAGTTCTTC.

This clonotype is medium-sized. This rearrangement joins TRBV10-3 to TRBJ2-5, with D unresolved. The ends were cut back, 6 bases at V and 0 bases at J, with 11 bases in the middle. CDR1 and CDR2 from the germline V gene are ENHRY and SYGVKD. This CDR3 is built from 14 residues. The CDR3 sequence: CAISKQNYQETQYF. The CDR3 coding sequence is TGTGCCATCAGCAAACAGAACTACCAAGAGACCCAGTACTTC.

This clonotype is medium-sized by share. V and J are TRBV9 and TRBJ2-7; D tentatively fits TRBD1 or TRBD2 (5 bases each). The CDR3 is 15 amino acids. Germline CDR1 SGDLS, CDR2 YYNGEE. The V and J ends lost 0 bases and 3 bases respectively, with 13 bases between them. The CDR3 reads CASSVEGSLGYEQYF. Here the CDR3 DNA reads TGTGCCAGCAGCGTAGAGGGGAGTCTGGGCTACGAGCAGTACTTC.